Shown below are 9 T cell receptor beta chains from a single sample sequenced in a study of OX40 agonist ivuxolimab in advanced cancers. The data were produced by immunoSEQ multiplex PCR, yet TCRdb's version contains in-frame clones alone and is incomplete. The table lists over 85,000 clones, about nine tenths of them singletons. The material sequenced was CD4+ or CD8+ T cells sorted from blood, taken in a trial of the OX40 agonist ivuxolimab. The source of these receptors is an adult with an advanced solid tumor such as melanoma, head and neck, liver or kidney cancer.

CDR3 sequence: CASSPGLAGTPYEQYF. The DNA of the CDR3 is TGTGCCAGCAGCCCTGGGCTAGCGGGAACTCCCTACGAGCAGTACTTC. The chain carries TRBV9 and TRBJ2-5, with TRBD2 identical over 9 bases. The J call may be incorrect, as the DNA end agrees better with TRBJ2-7. CDR1 is SGDLS and CDR2 is YYNGEE in the germline V gene. The CDR3 is made up of 16 amino acids.

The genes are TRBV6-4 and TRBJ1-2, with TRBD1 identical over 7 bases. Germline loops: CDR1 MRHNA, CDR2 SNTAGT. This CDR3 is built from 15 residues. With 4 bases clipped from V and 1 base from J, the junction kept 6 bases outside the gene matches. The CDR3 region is CASSVEQGNNYGYTF. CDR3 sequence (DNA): TGTGCCAGCAGTGTGGAACAGGGGAATAACTATGGCTACACCTTC.

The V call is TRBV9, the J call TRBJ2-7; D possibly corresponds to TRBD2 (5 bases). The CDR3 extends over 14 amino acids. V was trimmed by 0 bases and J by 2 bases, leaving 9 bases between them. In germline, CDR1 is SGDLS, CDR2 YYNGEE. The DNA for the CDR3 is TGTGCCAGCAGCGTAGACCTAGCCACCTACGAGCAGTACTTC. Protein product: CASSVDLATYEQYF.

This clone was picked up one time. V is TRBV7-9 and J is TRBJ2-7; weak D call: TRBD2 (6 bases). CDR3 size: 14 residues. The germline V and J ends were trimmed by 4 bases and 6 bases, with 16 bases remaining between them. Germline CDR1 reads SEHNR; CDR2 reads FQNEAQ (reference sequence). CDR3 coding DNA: TGTGCCAGCAGCTCTCCCGGGACTTTCTCCGAGCAGTACTTC. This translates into CASSSPGTFSEQYF.

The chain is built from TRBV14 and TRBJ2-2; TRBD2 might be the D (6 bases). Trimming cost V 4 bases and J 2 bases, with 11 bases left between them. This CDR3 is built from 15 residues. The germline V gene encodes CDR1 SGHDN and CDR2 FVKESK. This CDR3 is CASSRDSINTGELFF. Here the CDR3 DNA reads TGTGCCAGCAGCCGGGACTCAATAAACACCGGGGAGCTGTTTTTT.

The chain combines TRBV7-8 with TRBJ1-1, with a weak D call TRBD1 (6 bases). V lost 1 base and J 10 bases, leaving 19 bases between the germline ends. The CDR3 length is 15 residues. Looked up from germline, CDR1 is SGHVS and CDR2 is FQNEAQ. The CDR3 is CASSLVAQGLGGAFF. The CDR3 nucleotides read TGTGCCAGCAGCTTAGTGGCCCAGGGGCTGGGGGGAGCTTTCTTT.

As DNA, the CDR3 is TGCGCCAGCAGCCAACTATTCCGGCGGTCTTCTAGCACAGATACGCAGTATTTT. Its translation: CASSQLFRRSSSTDTQYF. The J gene is TRBJ2-3, the V gene TRBV4-1; D unresolved. The CDR3 covers 18 residues. CDR1 is MGHRA, CDR2 YSYEKL, per germline. The V gene lost 2 bases and the J gene lost 0 bases, with 18 bases spanning the gap.

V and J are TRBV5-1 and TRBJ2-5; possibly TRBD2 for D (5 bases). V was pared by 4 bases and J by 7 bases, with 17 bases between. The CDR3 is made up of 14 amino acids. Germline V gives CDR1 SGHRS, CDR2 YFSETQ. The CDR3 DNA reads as TGCGCCAGCAGCGTGGAGACTTTCGAGGGGACCCAGTACTTC. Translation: CASSVETFEGTQYF.

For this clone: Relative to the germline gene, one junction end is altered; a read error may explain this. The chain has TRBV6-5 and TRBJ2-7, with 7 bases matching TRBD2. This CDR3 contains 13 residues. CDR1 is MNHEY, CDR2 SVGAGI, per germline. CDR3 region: CVSSPTGGYEQYF. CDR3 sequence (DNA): TGTGTCAGCAGCCCTACGGGGGGCTACGAGCAGTACTTC.